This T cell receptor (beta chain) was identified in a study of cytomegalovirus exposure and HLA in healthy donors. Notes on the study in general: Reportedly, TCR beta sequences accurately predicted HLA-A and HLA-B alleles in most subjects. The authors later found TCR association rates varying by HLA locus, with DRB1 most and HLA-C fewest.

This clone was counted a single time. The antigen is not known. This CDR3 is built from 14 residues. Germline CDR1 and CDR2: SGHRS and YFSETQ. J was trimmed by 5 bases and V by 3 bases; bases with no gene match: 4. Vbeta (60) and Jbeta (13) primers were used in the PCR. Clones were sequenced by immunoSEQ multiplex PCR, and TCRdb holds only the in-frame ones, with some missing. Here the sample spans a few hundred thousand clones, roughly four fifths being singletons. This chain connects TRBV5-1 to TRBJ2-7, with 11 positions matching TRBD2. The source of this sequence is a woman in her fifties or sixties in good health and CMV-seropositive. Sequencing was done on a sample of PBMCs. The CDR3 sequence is CASSSLAGADEQYF. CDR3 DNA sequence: TGCGCCAGCAGCTCACTAGCGGGAGCCGACGAGCAGTACTTC.